This TCR beta chain was profiled in a study of multiple sclerosis patients with progressive multifocal leukoencephalopathy. Germline CDR1 reads SNHLY; CDR2 reads FYNNEI. The V and J ends lost 4 bases and 3 bases respectively, with 13 bases between them. The CDR3 is 14 residues long. The survey-level immunoSEQ assay was used. Some clones are missing from TCRdb's copy, which holds only in-frame ones; the method was immunoSEQ multiplex PCR. The sample shows roughly 30,000 clones, around 90% of them seen only once. As for time point: time of PML onset. After about 16 to 60 months on natalizumab, the natalizumab-treated patients developed PML. T3 refers to blood collected at the onset of PML. Study-wide results and limits: Less diverse TRB repertoires were suggested in most PML patients.

A remark on this clone: No antigen is known for it.

This chain links TRBV2 with TRBJ2-7; possibly TRBD1 for D (5 bases). The material sequenced was PBMCs, taken from a patient treated with natalizumab. The TCR sequence derives from a woman between 40 and 50 years old with progressive multifocal leukoencephalopathy. For the CDR3, the DNA is TGTGCCAGCAGTGTAGGTCAGGGCTTCTACGAGCAGTACTTC. Protein product: CASSVGQGFYEQYF.